The TCR beta chain under discussion was sequenced for a study of CD8+ T cells in alopecia areata. The overall study: Patients received oral tofacitinib, 5 to 10 mg twice daily, for moderate-to-severe alopecia areata.

Individuals with alopecia areata gave both lesional scalp punch biopsies and peripheral blood for collection. cDNA serving as the sequencing template came from extracted, reverse transcribed RNA. Libraries were prepared by immunoSEQ multiplex PCR; TCRdb keeps only in-frame clonotypes and omits some of them. The sample carries roughly 250,000 clones, 65% to 70% recorded once. With respect to this clone: What it binds is not known.

CDR1 is GTSNPN, CDR2 SVGIG, per germline (reference sequence). Trimming took off 7 bases at V and 0 bases at J, with 10 bases between the two ends. The CDR3 is made up of 12 amino acids. Findings of the study overall: Sharing of TCRs across patients appeared less clear than in mice, possibly for HLA-related reasons. It was lesional scalp, especially alopecia totalis/universalis, that showed higher clonality than normal scalp.

The V and J genes are TRBV30 and TRBJ2-7; D not resolved. The receptor was derived from a human donor with alopecia areata. The material was CD4+ T cells sorted from blood, obtained at week 0. The CDR3 DNA sequence: TGTGCCTCCCAGTCCCCCTCCTACGAGCAGTACTTC. This gives the protein CASQSPSYEQYF.